Listed below are T cell receptor beta chains from one sample, sequenced in a study of response to subunit inactivated influenza vaccine. One entry per CDR3 protein, called by TCRdb with MiXCR from the RT-PCR reads. The data contain about 650,000 distinct CDR3 sequences, about a sixth of them singletons. The sample was PBMCs from blood, taken about 12 days after vaccination. All receptors derive from a man in his fifties or sixties who received an inactivated influenza vaccine. The CDR3 runs from the conserved cysteine through the conserved F or W. Each record gives: CDR3 protein, CDR3 DNA, V gene, J gene, D gene, clone size. The D gene is left open where the match is weak. Only some rows state a clone size, as once, few, many or a class for expanded clones.

CSAREPGQGSQPQHF	TGCAGTGCTAGAGAACCGGGACAGGGAAGTCAGCCCCAGCATTTT	TRBV20-1	TRBJ1-5	TRBD1	few
CASSLSLAEHTGELFF	TGTGCCAGCAGCTTAAGTCTAGCGGAGCACACCGGGGAGCTGTTTTTT	TRBV11-2	TRBJ2-2	TRBD2	few
CASRTTGARQPQHF	TGTGCCAGCAGAACTACAGGAGCCAGACAGCCCCAGCATTTT	TRBV12-3/TRBV12-4	TRBJ1-5	NA	NA
CASSLEGGAGGPYNEQFF	TGCGCCAGCAGCTTGGAGGGTGGAGCGGGAGGACCCTACAATGAGCAGTTCTTC	TRBV5-1	TRBJ2-1	TRBD2	NA
CASSLEPGSETQYF	TGCGCCAGCAGCTTGGAGCCAGGGTCGGAGACCCAGTACTTC	TRBV5-1	TRBJ2-5	NA	NA
CASSTQPGQGYEQYF	TGTGCCAGCAGCACCCAACCGGGACAGGGCTACGAGCAGTACTTC	TRBV7-9	TRBJ2-7	TRBD1	NA
CASSPTSVNTGELFF	TGTGCCAGCAGCCCGACTAGCGTTAACACCGGGGAGCTGTTTTTT	TRBV7-9	TRBJ2-2	TRBD2	many
CASSLALAGVTSYNEQFF	TGTGCCAGCAGCTTAGCCCTAGCGGGAGTTACCTCCTACAATGAGCAGTTCTTC	TRBV7-2	TRBJ2-1	TRBD2	few
CASSPWGGGATDTQYF	TGTGCCAGCAGCCCTTGGGGCGGGGGGGCGACAGATACGCAGTATTTT	TRBV9	TRBJ2-3	TRBD2	few
CASSFPNAGDTQYF	TGCGCCAGCAGCTTCCCTAACGCAGGGGATACGCAGTATTTT	TRBV5-1	TRBJ2-3	NA	few
CASSPDSGYEQYF	TGTGCCAGCAGCCCTGATTCGGGATACGAGCAGTACTTC	TRBV6-1	TRBJ2-7	NA	few
CATSALTGRGDTGELFF	TGTGCCACCAGTGCTTTAACTGGAAGAGGGGACACCGGGGAGCTGTTTTTT	TRBV24-1	TRBJ2-2	NA	few
CASSYSPGGLDNYGYTF	TGTGCCAGCAGTTACTCGCCAGGGGGCTTGGATAACTATGGCTACACCTTC	TRBV6-5	TRBJ1-2	TRBD1	few
CASRSFGTEAFF	TGTGCCAGCAGATCCTTCGGGACTGAAGCTTTCTTT	TRBV12-3/TRBV12-4	TRBJ1-1	NA	NA
CASRDYYEQYF	TGTGCCAGCAGAGACTACTACGAGCAGTACTTC	TRBV27	TRBJ2-7	NA	few
CASSLKLLADYNEQFF	TGTGCCAGCAGCCTGAAACTACTAGCGGATTACAATGAGCAGTTCTTC	TRBV5-4	TRBJ2-1	TRBD2	NA
CAISEATDTQYF	TGTGCCATCAGTGAGGCCACAGATACGCAGTATTTT	TRBV10-3	TRBJ2-3	NA	NA
CASSPRDNKNIQYF	TGTGCCAGCAGCCCCCGGGACAACAAAAACATTCAGTACTTC	TRBV9	TRBJ2-4	NA	many
CASSFTGTGPYEQYF	TGTGCCAGCAGCTTCACCGGGACAGGGCCCTACGAGCAGTACTTC	TRBV12-3/TRBV12-4	TRBJ2-7	TRBD1	few
CSASPSSTGAGYTF	TGCAGTGCTAGCCCGAGTTCTACGGGGGCTGGCTACACCTTC	TRBV20-1	TRBJ1-2	NA	NA
CASSLFYGQYF	TGTGCCAGCAGCCTCTTCTACGGGCAGTACTTC	TRBV12-3/TRBV12-4	TRBJ2-7	NA	NA
CATSGIDRGRSTGELFF	TGTGCCACCAGTGGAATAGACAGGGGGCGAAGCACCGGGGAGCTGTTTTTT	TRBV24-1	TRBJ2-2	TRBD1	many
CASRTPTGELFF	TGTGCCAGCAGAACACCCACCGGGGAGCTGTTTTTT	TRBV6-6	TRBJ2-2	NA	NA
CASRLGGSYEQYF	TGTGCCAGCCGCCTTGGGGGCTCCTACGAGCAGTACTTC	TRBV25-1	TRBJ2-7	NA	many
CASSLMSAQNTEAFF	TGTGCCAGCAGTTTGATGTCGGCGCAGAACACTGAAGCTTTCTTT	TRBV12-3/TRBV12-4	TRBJ1-1	NA	NA
CASSPLTVRYGYTF	TGTGCCAGCAGCCCCCTGACAGTCCGCTATGGCTACACCTTC	TRBV7-2	TRBJ1-2	NA	few
CASMGTSLYNEQFF	TGTGCCAGCATGGGGACATCACTTTACAATGAGCAGTTCTTC	TRBV7-9	TRBJ2-1	NA	few